The rows below give T cell receptor beta chains drawn from one sample of a study of CD4 T cell repertoires in COVID-19. Profiling relied on immunoSEQ multiplex PCR, and the TCRdb table lists in-frame clones only, not all of them. The sample holds fewer than 25,000 clones, 80% to 90% seen once. Material: central memory CD4+ T cells from blood, obtained before the COVID-19 pandemic. The receptors shown here come from a human donor who had COVID-19. The CDR3 runs from the conserved cysteine through the conserved F or W.

j_call,v_call,cdr3_aa
TRBJ2-5,TRBV5-6,CASSGRDRDKETQYF
TRBJ2-3,TRBV5-1,CASSLVPTGTVVSDTQYF
TRBJ2-7,TRBV7-9,CASSREGQGYEQYF
TRBJ2-5,TRBV10-2,CASSERDRGHQETQYF
TRBJ2-5,TRBV5-1,CASSAGNHAETQYF
TRBJ2-2,TRBV6-5,CASRLDRGMTGELFF
TRBJ2-3,TRBV30,CAWSSLVSDTQYF
TRBJ1-5,TRBV28,CASRAAVGRQPQHF
TRBJ2-7,TRBV19,CASSYGGAGYYEQYF
TRBJ1-2,TRBV5-8,CASSFARGQTNYGYTF
TRBJ1-2,TRBV7-2,CASSPGVYGYTF
TRBJ2-1,TRBV19,CASRRERGGNNEQFF
TRBJ2-1,TRBV5-8,CASSLQGAKNEQFF
TRBJ1-5,TRBV21-1,CARQGRNQPQHF
TRBJ2-5,TRBV6-1,CASSDGPGGLGSQYF
TRBJ1-1,TRBV25-1,CASARGWAEAFF
TRBJ2-2,TRBV19,CASSISGGAGELFF
TRBJ2-7,TRBV6-6,CASSYGQNLPEQYF
TRBJ1-6,TRBV10-2,CASSEYEGALNSPLHF
TRBJ2-4,TRBV6-5,CASSSQLAKNIQYF
TRBJ1-3,TRBV5-8,CASSARDFGGNTIYF
TRBJ1-2,TRBV29-1,CSVGTRGGGYTF
TRBJ2-7,TRBV10-2,CASSDGTGTYEQYF
TRBJ2-1,TRBV6-1,CASTRDRVSEQFF
TRBJ1-5,TRBV7-9,CASSLGRNQPQHF
TRBJ2-3,TRBV7-9,CASVLGDRNLGDTQYF
TRBJ1-3,TRBV2,CASSERQRSGNTIYF
TRBJ2-3,TRBV28,CASSPPPFGTGADTQYF
TRBJ2-7,TRBV6-1,CASSEGLGLAGFYEQYF
TRBJ1-2,TRBV5-1,CILGLGGYYGYTF
TRBJ1-5,TRBV19,CASRRTGDNQPQHF
TRBJ2-5,TRBV5-1,CASSLLDREGTQYF